This T cell receptor beta chain was captured in a study of T cells in Graves' hyperthyroidism and ophthalmopathy. This clonotype was observed a single time. The investigators amplified TCR beta CDR3 regions from RNA transcripts. HTBI primers were used for first-round RT-PCR of the TCR CDR3. MiXCR, applied by TCRdb to the multiplex PCR reads, yields one record per CDR3 protein. There are 500,000 to 600,000 distinct CDR3 sequences in the sample; around 43% occur only once, and 44% lies in the top ten. The CDR3 consists of 15 residues. Germline values: CDR1 LNHNV, CDR2 YYDKDF (reference sequence). Trimming took off 1 base at V and 4 bases at J, with 13 bases between the two ends.

The source is an adult woman with Graves' disease, either hyperthyroidism or ophthalmopathy (not recorded which). Sequencing input: peripheral blood or thyroid tissue (not recorded which). This chain connects TRBV15 to TRBJ1-2, with D maybe TRBD1 (5 bases). The CDR3 DNA follows: TGTGCCACCAGCAGAGGGGGCCGGGCCTTCTATGGCTACACCTTC. It translates to CATSRGGRAFYGYTF.